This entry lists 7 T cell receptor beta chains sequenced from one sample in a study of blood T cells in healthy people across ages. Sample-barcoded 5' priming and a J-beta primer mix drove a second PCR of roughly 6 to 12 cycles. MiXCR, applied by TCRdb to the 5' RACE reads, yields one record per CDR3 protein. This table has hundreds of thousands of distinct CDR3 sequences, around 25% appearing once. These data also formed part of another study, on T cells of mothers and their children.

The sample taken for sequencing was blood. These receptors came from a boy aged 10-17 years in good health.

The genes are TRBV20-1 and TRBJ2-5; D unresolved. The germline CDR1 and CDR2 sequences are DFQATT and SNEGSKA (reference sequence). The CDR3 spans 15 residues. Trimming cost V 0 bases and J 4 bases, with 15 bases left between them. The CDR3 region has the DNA TGCAGTGCTAGAGATCTAGGGCAGGATAGAGAGACCCAGTACTTC. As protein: CSARDLGQDRETQYF.

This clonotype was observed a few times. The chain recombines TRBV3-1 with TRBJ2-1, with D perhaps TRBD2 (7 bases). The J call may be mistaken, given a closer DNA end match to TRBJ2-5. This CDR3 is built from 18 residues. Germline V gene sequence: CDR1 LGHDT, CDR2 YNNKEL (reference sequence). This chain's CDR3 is CASSQHAGDAGGGETQYF. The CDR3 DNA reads TGTGCCAGCAGCCAACACGCGGGGGATGCAGGAGGGGGAGAGACCCAGTACTTC.

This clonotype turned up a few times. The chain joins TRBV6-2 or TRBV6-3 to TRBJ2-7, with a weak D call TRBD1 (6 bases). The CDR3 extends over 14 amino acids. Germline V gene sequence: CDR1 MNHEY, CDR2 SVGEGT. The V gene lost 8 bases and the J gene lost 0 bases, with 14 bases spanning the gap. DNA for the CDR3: TGTGCCAGCCGAGGACAGTACTTCTCCTACGAGCAGTACTTC. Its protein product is CASRGQYFSYEQYF.

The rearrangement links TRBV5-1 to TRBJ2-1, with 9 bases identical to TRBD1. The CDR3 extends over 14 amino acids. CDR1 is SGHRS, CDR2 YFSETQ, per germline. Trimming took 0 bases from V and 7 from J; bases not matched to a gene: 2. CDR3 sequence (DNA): TGCGCCAGCAGCTTGGGAGGGACAGGGAATGAGCAGTTCTTC. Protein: CASSLGGTGNEQFF.

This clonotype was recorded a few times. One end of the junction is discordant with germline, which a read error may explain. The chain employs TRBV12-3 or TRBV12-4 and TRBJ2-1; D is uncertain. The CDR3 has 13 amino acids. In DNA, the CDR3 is TGTGCCAGCAGGTTAGCCCGCTTGGGTGAGCAGTTCTTC. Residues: CASRLARLGEQFF.

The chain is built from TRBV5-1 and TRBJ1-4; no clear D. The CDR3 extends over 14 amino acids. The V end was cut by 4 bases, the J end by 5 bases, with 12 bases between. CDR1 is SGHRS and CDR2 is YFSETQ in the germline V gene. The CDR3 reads CASSHIMGNEKLFF. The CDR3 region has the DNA TGCGCCAGCAGCCACATCATGGGGAATGAAAAACTGTTTTTT.

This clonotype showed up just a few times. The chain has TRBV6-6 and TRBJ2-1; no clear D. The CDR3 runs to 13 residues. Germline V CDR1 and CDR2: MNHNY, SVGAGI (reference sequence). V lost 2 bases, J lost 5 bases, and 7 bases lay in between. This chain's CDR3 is CASSYGSNNEQFF. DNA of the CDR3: TGTGCCAGCAGTTACGGCTCAAACAATGAGCAGTTCTTC.